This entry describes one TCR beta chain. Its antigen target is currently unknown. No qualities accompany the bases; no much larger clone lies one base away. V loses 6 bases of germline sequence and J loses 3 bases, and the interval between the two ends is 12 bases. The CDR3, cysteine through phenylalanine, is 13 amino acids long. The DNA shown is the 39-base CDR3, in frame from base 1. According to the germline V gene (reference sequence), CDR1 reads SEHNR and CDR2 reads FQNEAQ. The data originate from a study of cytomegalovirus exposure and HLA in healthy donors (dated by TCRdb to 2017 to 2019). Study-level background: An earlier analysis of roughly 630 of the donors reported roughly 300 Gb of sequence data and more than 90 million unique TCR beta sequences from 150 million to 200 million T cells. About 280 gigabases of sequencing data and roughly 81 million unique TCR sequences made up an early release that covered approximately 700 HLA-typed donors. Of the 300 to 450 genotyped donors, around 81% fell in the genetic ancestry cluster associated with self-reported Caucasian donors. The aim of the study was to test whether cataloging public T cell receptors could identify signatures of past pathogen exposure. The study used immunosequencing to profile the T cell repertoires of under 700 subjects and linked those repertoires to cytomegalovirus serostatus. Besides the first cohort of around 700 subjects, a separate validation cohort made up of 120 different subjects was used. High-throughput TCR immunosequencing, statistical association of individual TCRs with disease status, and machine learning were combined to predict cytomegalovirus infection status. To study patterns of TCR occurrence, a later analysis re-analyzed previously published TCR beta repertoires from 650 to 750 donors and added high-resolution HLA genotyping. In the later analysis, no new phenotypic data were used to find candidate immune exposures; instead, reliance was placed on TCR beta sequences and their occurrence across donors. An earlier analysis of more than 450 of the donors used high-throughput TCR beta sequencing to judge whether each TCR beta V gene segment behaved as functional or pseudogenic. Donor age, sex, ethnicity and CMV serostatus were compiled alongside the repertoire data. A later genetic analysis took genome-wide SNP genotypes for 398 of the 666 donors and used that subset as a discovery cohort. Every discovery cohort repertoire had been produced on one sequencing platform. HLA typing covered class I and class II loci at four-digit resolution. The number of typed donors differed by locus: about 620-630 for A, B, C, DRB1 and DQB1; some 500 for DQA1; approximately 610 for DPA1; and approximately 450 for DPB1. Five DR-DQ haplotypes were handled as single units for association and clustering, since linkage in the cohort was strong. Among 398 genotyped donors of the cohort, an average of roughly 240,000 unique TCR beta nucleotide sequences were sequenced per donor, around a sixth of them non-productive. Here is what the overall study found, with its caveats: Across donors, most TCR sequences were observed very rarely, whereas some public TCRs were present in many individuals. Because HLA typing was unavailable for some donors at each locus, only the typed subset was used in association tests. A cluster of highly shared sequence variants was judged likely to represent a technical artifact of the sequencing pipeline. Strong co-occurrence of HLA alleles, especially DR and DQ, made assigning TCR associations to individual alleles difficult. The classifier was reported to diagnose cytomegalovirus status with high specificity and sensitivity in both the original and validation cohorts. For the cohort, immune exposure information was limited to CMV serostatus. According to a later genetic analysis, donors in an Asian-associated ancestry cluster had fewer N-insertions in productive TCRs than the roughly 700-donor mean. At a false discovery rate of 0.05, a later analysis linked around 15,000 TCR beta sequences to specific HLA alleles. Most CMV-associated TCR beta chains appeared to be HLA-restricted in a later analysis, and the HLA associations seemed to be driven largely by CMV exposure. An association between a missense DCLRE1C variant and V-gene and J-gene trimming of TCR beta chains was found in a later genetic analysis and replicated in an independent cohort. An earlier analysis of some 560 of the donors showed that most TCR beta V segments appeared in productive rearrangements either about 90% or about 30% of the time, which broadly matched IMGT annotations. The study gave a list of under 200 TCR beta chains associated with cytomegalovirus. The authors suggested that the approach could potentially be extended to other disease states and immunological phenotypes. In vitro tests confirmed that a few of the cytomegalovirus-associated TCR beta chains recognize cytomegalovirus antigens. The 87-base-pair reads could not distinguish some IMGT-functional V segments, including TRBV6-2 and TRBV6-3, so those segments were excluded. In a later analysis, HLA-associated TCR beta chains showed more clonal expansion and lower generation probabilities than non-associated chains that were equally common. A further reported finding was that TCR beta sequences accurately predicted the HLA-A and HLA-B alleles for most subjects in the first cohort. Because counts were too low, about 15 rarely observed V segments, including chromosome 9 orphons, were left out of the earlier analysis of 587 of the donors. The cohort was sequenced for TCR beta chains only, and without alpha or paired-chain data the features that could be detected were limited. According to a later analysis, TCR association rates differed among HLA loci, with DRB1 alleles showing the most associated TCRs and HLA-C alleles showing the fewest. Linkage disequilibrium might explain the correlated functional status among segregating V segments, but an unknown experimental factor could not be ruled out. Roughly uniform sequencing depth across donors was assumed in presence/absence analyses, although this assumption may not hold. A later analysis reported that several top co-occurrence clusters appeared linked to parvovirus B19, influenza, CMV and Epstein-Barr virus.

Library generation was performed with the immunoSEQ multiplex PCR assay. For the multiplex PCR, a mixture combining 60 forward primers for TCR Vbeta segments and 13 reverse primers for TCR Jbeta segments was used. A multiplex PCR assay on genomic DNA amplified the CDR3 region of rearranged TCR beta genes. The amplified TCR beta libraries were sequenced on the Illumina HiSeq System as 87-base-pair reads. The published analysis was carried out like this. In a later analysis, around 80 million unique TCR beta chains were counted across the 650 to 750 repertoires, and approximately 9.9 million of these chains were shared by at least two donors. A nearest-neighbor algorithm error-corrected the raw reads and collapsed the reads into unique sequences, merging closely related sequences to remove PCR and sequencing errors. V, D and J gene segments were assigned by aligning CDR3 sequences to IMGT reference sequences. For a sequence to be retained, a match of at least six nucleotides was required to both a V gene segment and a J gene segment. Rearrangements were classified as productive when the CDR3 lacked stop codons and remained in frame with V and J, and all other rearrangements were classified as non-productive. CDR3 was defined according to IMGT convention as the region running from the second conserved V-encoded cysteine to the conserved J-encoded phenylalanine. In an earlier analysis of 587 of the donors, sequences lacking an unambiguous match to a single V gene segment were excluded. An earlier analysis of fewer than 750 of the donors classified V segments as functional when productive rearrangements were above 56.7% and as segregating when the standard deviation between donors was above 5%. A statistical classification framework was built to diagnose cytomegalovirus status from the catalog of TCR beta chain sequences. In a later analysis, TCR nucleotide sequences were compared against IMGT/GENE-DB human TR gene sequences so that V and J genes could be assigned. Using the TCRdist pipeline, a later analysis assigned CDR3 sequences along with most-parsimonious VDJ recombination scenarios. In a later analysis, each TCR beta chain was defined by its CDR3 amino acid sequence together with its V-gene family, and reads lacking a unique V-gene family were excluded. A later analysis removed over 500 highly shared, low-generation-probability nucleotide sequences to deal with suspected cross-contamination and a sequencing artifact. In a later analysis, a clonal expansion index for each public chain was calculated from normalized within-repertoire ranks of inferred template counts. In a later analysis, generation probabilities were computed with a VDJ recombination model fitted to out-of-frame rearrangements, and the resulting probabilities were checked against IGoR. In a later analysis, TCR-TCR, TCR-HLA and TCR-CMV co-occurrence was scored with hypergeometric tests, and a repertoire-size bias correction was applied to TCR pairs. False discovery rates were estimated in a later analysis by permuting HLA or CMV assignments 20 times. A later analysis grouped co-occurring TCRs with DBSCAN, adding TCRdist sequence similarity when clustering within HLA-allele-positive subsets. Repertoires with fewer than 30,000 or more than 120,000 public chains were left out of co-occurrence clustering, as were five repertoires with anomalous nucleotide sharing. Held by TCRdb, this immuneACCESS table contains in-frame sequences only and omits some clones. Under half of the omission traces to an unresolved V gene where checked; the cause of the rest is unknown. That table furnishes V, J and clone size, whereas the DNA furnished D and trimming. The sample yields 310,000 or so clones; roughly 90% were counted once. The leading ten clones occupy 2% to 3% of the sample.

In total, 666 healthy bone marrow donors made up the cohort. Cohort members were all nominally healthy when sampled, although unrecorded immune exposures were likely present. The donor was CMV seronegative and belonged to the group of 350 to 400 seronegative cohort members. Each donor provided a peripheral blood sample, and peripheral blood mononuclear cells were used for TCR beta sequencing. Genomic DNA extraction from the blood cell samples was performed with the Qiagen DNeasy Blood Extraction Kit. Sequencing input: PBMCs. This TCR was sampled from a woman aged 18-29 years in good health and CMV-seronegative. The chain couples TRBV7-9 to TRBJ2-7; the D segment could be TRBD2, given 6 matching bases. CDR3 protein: CASSQRTIYEQYF. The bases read TGTGCCAGCAGTCAGAGGACTATCTACGAGCAGTACTTC.